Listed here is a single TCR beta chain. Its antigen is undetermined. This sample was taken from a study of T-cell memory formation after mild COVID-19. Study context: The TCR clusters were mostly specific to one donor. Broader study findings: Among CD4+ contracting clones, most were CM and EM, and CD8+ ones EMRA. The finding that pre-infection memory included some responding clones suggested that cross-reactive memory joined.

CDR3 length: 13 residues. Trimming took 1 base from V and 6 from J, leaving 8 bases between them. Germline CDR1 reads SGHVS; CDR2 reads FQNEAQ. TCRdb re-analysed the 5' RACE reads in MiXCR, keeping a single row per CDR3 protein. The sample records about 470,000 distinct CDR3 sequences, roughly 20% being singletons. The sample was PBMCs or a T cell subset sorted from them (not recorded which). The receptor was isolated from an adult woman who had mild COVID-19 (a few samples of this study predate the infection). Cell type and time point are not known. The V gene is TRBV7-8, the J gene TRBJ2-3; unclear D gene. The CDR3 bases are TGTGCCAGCAGCTTAGGGTCCCAGGATACGCAGTATTTT. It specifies CASSLGSQDTQYF. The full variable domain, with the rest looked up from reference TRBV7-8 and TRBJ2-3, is GAGVSQSPRYKVAKRGQDVALRCDPISGHVSLFWYQQALGQGPEFLTYFQNEAQLDKSGLPSDRFFAERPEGSVSTLKIQRTQQEDSAVYLCASSLGSQDTQYFGPGTRLTVL.